A single sample is the source of the 22 T cell receptor beta chains below, sequenced in a study of T-cell reconstitution after alpha-beta-depleted transplantation in children. Preparation of the TCRbeta library was carried out with unique molecular identifiers. MiXCR was run by TCRdb on the PCR reads, yielding one entry per CDR3 protein. The sample has around 530,000 distinct CDR3 sequences, less than 35% seen once. Sequences were derived from PBMCs from the stem cell graft donor, sampled from the stem cell graft. The receptors were gathered from a human donor who donated a stem cell graft to a child with aplastic anemia.

The V gene is TRBV12-3 or TRBV12-4, the J gene TRBJ2-7; perhaps TRBD1 as D (6 bases). The CDR3 totals 14 residues. The V gene lost 7 bases and the J gene lost 0 bases, with 13 bases spanning the gap. For the CDR3, the DNA is TGTGCCAGCACCTACCGGGACAACTCCTACGAGCAGTACTTC. Amino acid sequence: CASTYRDNSYEQYF.

The J gene is TRBJ2-3, the V gene TRBV18; no clear D. The CDR3 runs 13 residues. Germline loops: CDR1 KGHSH, CDR2 LQKENI. V was clipped by 1 base and J by 5 bases, with 7 bases between them. The CDR3 coding sequence is TGTGCCAGCTCACCACAAATTGAAGATACGCAGTATTTT. Translating it yields CASSPQIEDTQYF.

This clonotype appeared a few times. The V gene is TRBV9, the J gene TRBJ1-5; weak D call: TRBD1 (5 bases). CDR1 is SGDLS and CDR2 is YYNGEE in the germline V gene. CDR3 size: 14 residues. V was pared by 5 bases and J by 1 base, with 10 bases between. CDR3 region: CASSSWDSNQPQHF. For the CDR3, the DNA is TGTGCCAGCAGTTCTTGGGACAGCAATCAGCCCCAGCATTTT. The complete variable domain, with remaining parts taken from reference TRBV9 and TRBJ1-5, reads DSGVTQTPKHLITATGQRVTLRCSPRSGDLSVYWYQQSLDQGLQFLIQYYNGEERAKGNILERFSAQQFPDLHSELNLSSLELGDSALYFCASSSWDSNQPQHFGDGTRLSIL.

The chain uses TRBV12-3 or TRBV12-4 and TRBJ2-1; 10 bases line up with TRBD2. The CDR3 is 16 residues long. V trimming: 4 bases; J trimming: 6 bases; junction bases outside the gene matches: 9. The CDR3 sequence is CASSSVLVAGGNEQFF. CDR3 DNA sequence: TGTGCCAGCAGTTCCGTTCTGGTAGCGGGAGGCAATGAGCAGTTCTTC.

The chain is built from TRBV5-4 and TRBJ2-2; 7 positions agree with TRBD1. J gave up 3 bases and V 3 bases, and 11 bases lay outside the gene matches. CDR1 is SGHNT, CDR2 YYREEE, per germline (reference sequence). This CDR3 is 17 amino acids long. Here the CDR3 DNA reads TGTGCCAGCAGCTCTGGACGACAGGGTCTCGACACCGGGGAGCTGTTTTTT. The encoded protein is CASSSGRQGLDTGELFF.

V gene TRBV30 combines with J gene TRBJ2-7, with TRBD1 matching 8 bases. Germline trimming cut 2 bases from V and 6 bases from J; bases unmatched to any gene: 6. The CDR3 runs 13 residues. Germline values: CDR1 GTSNPN, CDR2 SVGIG (reference sequence). The CDR3 nucleotides read TGTGCCTGGAGTACGACAGGGGATCGCGAGCAGTACGTC. This encodes CAWSTTGDREQYV.

This clonotype has only a few counts. V gene TRBV11-2 combines with J gene TRBJ1-1; tentative D call: TRBD1 (6 bases). Germline V gene sequence: CDR1 SGHAT, CDR2 FQNNGV. The CDR3 has 14 residues. V was clipped by 3 bases and J by 3 bases, with 11 bases between them. CDR3 loop: CASSFHRADTEAFF. The CDR3 nucleotides read TGTGCCAGCAGCTTCCACAGGGCGGACACTGAAGCTTTCTTT.

The chain combines TRBV12-3 or TRBV12-4 with TRBJ2-5; no definite D call. V shed 2 bases and J shed 5 bases, with 12 bases lying between them. The CDR3 sequence is 14 residues long. CDR3 in amino acids: CASSLNPTGETQYF. The CDR3 DNA reads TGTGCCAGCAGTTTAAACCCGACTGGGGAGACCCAGTACTTC.

J is TRBJ2-7 and V is TRBV4-3, with D perhaps matching TRBD2 (7 bases). Germline CDR1 is LGHNA and CDR2 is YSLEER. The length of the CDR3 is 14 residues. The V end lost 4 bases, the J end lost 2 bases, and 12 bases lay between the germline ends. The CDR3 bases are TGCGCCAGCAGCCCCTTCGGGGGGCCCTACGAGCAGTACTTC. Translating gives CASSPFGGPYEQYF.

The chain recombines TRBV5-4 with TRBJ1-2; 9 nucleotides agree with TRBD1. Trimming took 6 bases from V and 4 from J; bases not matched to a gene: 10. The CDR3 length is 15 residues. Germline loops: CDR1 SGHNT, CDR2 YYREEE (reference sequence). The CDR3 loop reads CASTTLDRGAYGYTF. CDR3 nucleotides: TGTGCCAGCACCACCTTGGACAGGGGAGCCTATGGCTACACCTTC. Variable domain in full (rest from reference TRBV5-4 and TRBJ1-2): ETGVTQSPTHLIKTRGQQVTLRCSSQSGHNTVSWYQQALGQGPQFIFQYYREEENGRGNFPPRFSGLQFPNYSSELNVNALELDDSALYLCASTTLDRGAYGYTFGSGTRLTVV.

This rearrangement joins TRBV29-1 to TRBJ1-5; possibly TRBD1 for D (6 bases). This CDR3 is built from 14 residues. The germline V gene encodes CDR1 SQVTM and CDR2 ANQGSEA. V lost 4 bases to trimming and J lost 4 bases, with 14 bases between them. The CDR3 here is CSVGSGQGNQPQHF. CDR3 DNA sequence: TGCAGCGTTGGCTCGGGACAAGGTAATCAGCCCCAGCATTTT.

The CDR3 reads CSVLGYTEAFF. CDR3 nucleotides: TGCAGCGTACTAGGGTACACTGAAGCTTTCTTT. The chain joins TRBV29-1 to TRBJ1-1; no definite D call. Between the trimmed V and J ends, which lost 6 bases and 3 bases, there was a span of 8 bases. CDR3 size: 11 residues. Germline lookup yields CDR1 SQVTM and CDR2 ANQGSEA.

DNA of the CDR3: TGTGCCAGCAGCTTAAGCGCAGACTATAATTCACCCCTCCACTTT. This codes for CASSLSADYNSPLHF. V is TRBV7-9 and J is TRBJ1-6; D ambiguous. Looked up from germline, CDR1 is SEHNR and CDR2 is FQNEAQ (reference sequence). This CDR3 is 15 amino acids long. Trimming removed 2 bases at V and 3 bases at J, with 8 bases between.

This clonotype has only a few counts. The chain uses TRBV5-6 and TRBJ1-2, with 9 bases lining up with TRBD1. Germline CDR1 is SGHDT and CDR2 is YYEEEE. The V gene end was trimmed by 3 bases and the J gene end by 3 bases; junction bases not matched to a gene: 3. The CDR3 length is 14 residues. The chain's CDR3 is CASSSTGGHYGYTF. CDR3 DNA: TGTGCCAGCAGCTCCACAGGGGGCCACTATGGCTACACCTTC.

The gene calls are TRBV30 and TRBJ1-2, with D perhaps TRBD1 (5 bases). The germline V gene has CDR1 GTSNPN and CDR2 SVGIG (reference sequence). Trimming took off 0 bases at V and 4 bases at J, with 15 bases between the two ends. The CDR3 spans 15 residues. CDR3 nucleotides: TGTGCCTGGAGTGTACAGGAATGGAGAGTCTATGGCTACACCTTC. It encodes CAWSVQEWRVYGYTF.

The V and J genes are TRBV29-1 and TRBJ1-1; tentatively, D is TRBD1 (5 bases). V dropped 1 base and J dropped 1 base, with 10 bases sitting between them. Germline-derived CDR1 and CDR2 are SQVTM and ANQGSEA. This CDR3 is 14 amino acids long. Written as DNA, the CDR3 is TGCAGCGTTGAAGTAGCACAGGCGAACACTGAAGCTTTCTTT. It translates to CSVEVAQANTEAFF.

This clonotype was recorded a few times. The rearrangement uses TRBV11-1 and TRBJ2-1; D is ambiguous. Germline lookup yields CDR1 SGHAT and CDR2 FQDESV (reference sequence). Between the trimmed V and J ends, which lost 7 bases and 4 bases, there was a span of 17 bases. This CDR3 is 15 amino acids long. CDR3 sequence reads: CASTHRFGRYNEQFF. As DNA, the CDR3 is TGTGCCAGCACCCACCGGTTTGGGCGATACAATGAGCAGTTCTTC.

This clonotype was observed a handful of times. The chain uses TRBV5-1 and TRBJ2-1; 10 bases match TRBD1. The CDR3 runs to 20 residues. Germline V gives CDR1 SGHRS, CDR2 YFSETQ. V was pared by 2 bases and J by 6 bases, with 20 bases of the junction left unmatched. CDR3 in amino acids: CASSFLDGTGEFSGSNEQFF. The CDR3 DNA follows: TGCGCCAGCAGCTTCCTTGACGGGACAGGGGAATTCAGCGGGAGCAATGAGCAGTTCTTC.

This clonotype has just a few counts. V is TRBV20-1 and J is TRBJ2-2; unclear D gene. Deletions cut 1 base from V and 4 bases from J, with 4 bases between. Germline V CDR1 and CDR2: DFQATT, SNEGSKA (reference sequence). This CDR3 is 12 amino acids long. CDR3 in DNA: TGCAGTGCTAGAGCCGTCACCGGGGAGCTGTTTTTT. This encodes CSARAVTGELFF.

This clonotype has just a few counts. This chain connects TRBV29-1 to TRBJ2-1; D remains unclear. With 4 bases removed from V and 1 base from J, the gap between germline ends came to 17 bases. The CDR3 runs 16 residues. The germline V gene has CDR1 SQVTM and CDR2 ANQGSEA. The CDR3, as DNA: TGCAGCGTTGTAAGTTTGGGTGTCCTGTCCTACAATGAGCAGTTCTTC. Amino acids: CSVVSLGVLSYNEQFF.

A single count supports this clonotype. The chain is built from TRBV7-2 and TRBJ2-3, with TRBD2 matching over 15 bases. With 4 bases clipped from V and 6 bases from J, the junction kept 5 bases outside the gene matches. The V gene's germline CDR1 is SGHTA and CDR2 FQGNSA. There are 16 residues in the CDR3. The CDR3 DNA follows: TGTGCCAGCAGCTATGGACTAGCGGGAGGGGGCGATACGCAGTATTTT. Translation gives CASSYGLAGGGDTQYF.

The chain joins TRBV7-9 to TRBJ1-2, with D perhaps matching TRBD1 (5 bases). The CDR3 is 14 residues long. Germline-derived CDR1 and CDR2 are SEHNR and FQNEAQ (reference sequence). Trimming cost V 3 bases and J 8 bases, with 16 bases left between them. The CDR3 reads CASSFGDLAKGYTF. The DNA for the CDR3 is TGTGCCAGCAGCTTTGGGGACCTCGCAAAAGGCTACACCTTC. The variable domain in full, completed from reference TRBV7-9 and TRBJ1-2, reads DTGVSQNPRHKITKRGQNVTFRCDPISEHNRLYWYRQTLGQGPEFLTYFQNEAQLEKSRLLSDRFSAERPKGSFSTLEIQRTEQGDSAMYLCASSFGDLAKGYTFGSGTRLTVV.